The 28 T cell receptor beta chains below all came from one sample that was sequenced in a study of Graves' ophthalmopathy and Graves' hyperthyroidism. Amplifying from RNA transcripts, the study obtained TCR beta CDR3 regions. RT-PCR with HTBI primers came first, then second-round multiplex PCR. Using its own MiXCR run on the multiplex PCR reads, TCRdb lists one record per CDR3 protein. Seen here are over a million distinct CDR3 sequences, 35% to 40% observed once, and the top ten hold roughly 10%. Sequenced sample: peripheral blood or thyroid tissue (not recorded which). Receptors originate from an adult man with Graves' hyperthyroidism.

In its sample, this clonotype was seen a few times. The chain has TRBV27 and TRBJ1-2, with D perhaps TRBD1 (6 bases). V lost 6 bases to trimming and J lost 0 bases, with 14 bases between them. CDR3 length: 15 residues. CDR1 is MNHEY, CDR2 SMNVEV, per germline (reference sequence). The DNA for the CDR3 is TGTGCCAGCAGGCAAACAGGGCAGTCTAACTATGGCTACACCTTC. Translating gives CASRQTGQSNYGYTF.

The sample holds a few counts of this clonotype. The V gene is TRBV12-3 or TRBV12-4, the J gene TRBJ1-5, with D tentatively TRBD1 (5 bases). This CDR3 is built from 16 residues. V was clipped by 5 bases and J by 2 bases, with 16 bases between them. The CDR3 sequence is CASSPRGGLGNQPQHF. CDR3 coding DNA: TGTGCCAGCAGTCCAAGGGGCGGTCTAGGCAATCAGCCCCAGCATTTT.

This clonotype was counted ten times or more. The genes are TRBV7-9 and TRBJ2-7; TRBD2 matches at 10 bases. CDR3 length: 15 residues. J was trimmed by 5 bases and V by 3 bases; bases with no gene match: 7. CDR1 and CDR2 from the germline V gene are SEHNR and FQNEAQ (reference sequence). CDR3 amino acids: CASSFPRAGGNEQYF. The DNA for the CDR3 is TGTGCCAGCAGCTTCCCGAGAGCGGGAGGGAACGAGCAGTACTTC.

The rearrangement uses TRBV24-1 and TRBJ2-1, with 7 positions matching TRBD2. Trimming cost V 9 bases and J 7 bases; bases outside gene matches: 14. The length of the CDR3 is 15 residues. CDR1 and CDR2 from the germline V gene are KGHDR and SFDVKD. CDR3 nucleotides: TGTGCCACCTCTACCGACGGACTAGTGAGGAATGAGCAGTTCTTC. It yields the protein CATSTDGLVRNEQFF.

The rearrangement uses TRBV30 and TRBJ1-6; D may be TRBD1 (5 bases). The V end was cut by 4 bases, the J end by 10 bases, with 20 bases between. Germline V CDR1 and CDR2: GTSNPN, SVGIG (reference sequence). This CDR3 is built from 15 residues. The DNA for the CDR3 is TGTGCCTGGACGGCGAAGGGGCGGCGGGAGTCACCCCTCCACTTT. Amino acid sequence: CAWTAKGRRESPLHF.

This clonotype was seen more than once but under ten times. The chain employs TRBV11-2 and TRBJ2-2; 8 bases are a match to TRBD2. Germline V gives CDR1 SGHAT, CDR2 FQNNGV. The J segment lost 7 bases and the V segment lost 1 base, leaving 8 bases of the junction unmatched. The length of the CDR3 is 16 residues. The DNA of the CDR3 is TGTGCCAGCAGCTTAGCGTCCGGGGGGGTGGTCGGGGAGCTGTTTTTT. It yields the protein CASSLASGGVVGELFF.

A word on this clonotype: A much larger clone lies a single base off, so this may be a read error. The V gene is TRBV5-1, the J gene TRBJ2-2, with 9 nucleotides matching TRBD2. V was clipped by 3 bases and J by 0 bases; unmatched bases: 6. The CDR3 has 17 amino acids. CDR1 SGHRS and CDR2 YFSETQ come from the germline V gene. In DNA, the CDR3 is TGCGCCAGCAGCTACTCCATAGCGGGAGCGAACACCGGGGAGCTGTTTTTT. Encoded protein: CASSYSIAGANTGELFF.

The table lists this clonotype with many counts. V is TRBV7-9 and J is TRBJ2-2, with D perhaps being TRBD1 or TRBD2 (5 bases each). CDR1 and CDR2 from the germline V gene are SEHNR and FQNEAQ (reference sequence). V shed 8 bases and J shed 7 bases, with 20 bases lying between them. The CDR3 has 15 residues. The CDR3 DNA sequence: TGTGCCAGCCGACCGACAGCCGGGGAGAACGGGGAGCTGTTTTTT. Amino acid sequence: CASRPTAGENGELFF.

This clonotype was seen many times. The chain combines TRBV6-5 with TRBJ1-3; D is undetermined. Trimming removed 7 bases from V and 3 bases from J, with 10 bases in between. The CDR3 extends over 13 amino acids. In germline, CDR1 is MNHEY, CDR2 SVGAGI. CDR3 nucleotide sequence: TGTGCCAGCAAGGGCTTGAATGGAAACACCATATATTTT. As protein: CASKGLNGNTIYF.

The chain recombines TRBV29-1 with TRBJ2-6; D unresolved. V was shortened by 7 bases and J by 5 bases, with 9 bases between the two germline ends. This CDR3 contains 12 residues. Germline V gene lookup returns CDR1 SQVTM and CDR2 ANQGSEA. CDR3 residues: CSGGDRANVLTF. In DNA, the CDR3 is TGCAGCGGCGGCGACAGGGCCAACGTCCTGACTTTC.

V is TRBV2 and J is TRBJ1-5; 7 bases line up with TRBD1. Unmatched junction bases numbered 9, after V lost 7 bases and J lost 3 bases. The CDR3 sequence is 15 residues long. CDR1 and CDR2 from the germline V gene are SNHLY and FYNNEI. The CDR3 bases are TGTGCCAGCAACACAGGGGAAGGTGACAATCAGCCCCAGCATTTT. It encodes CASNTGEGDNQPQHF. Complete variable domain (other parts from reference TRBV2 and TRBJ1-5): EPEVTQTPSHQVTQMGQEVILRCVPISNHLYFYWYRQILGQKVEFLVSFYNNEISEKSEIFDDQFSVERPDGSNFTLKIRSTKLEDSAMYFCASNTGEGDNQPQHFGDGTRLSIL.

This clonotype was counted between two and nine times. The rearrangement uses TRBV6-5 and TRBJ2-2, with D tentatively TRBD1 (7 bases). Per the germline V gene, CDR1 is MNHEY and CDR2 is SVGAGI. V dropped 2 bases and J dropped 4 bases, with 14 bases sitting between them. The CDR3 runs 16 residues. The CDR3 coding sequence is TGTGCCAGCAGTTACGGGGGGACAGATTTCACCGGGGAGCTGTTTTTT. Protein product: CASSYGGTDFTGELFF.

V and J are TRBV13 and TRBJ2-7; 11 bases agree with TRBD1. Germline-derived CDR1 and CDR2 are PRHDT and FYEKMQ (reference sequence). The trim removed 6 bases at V and 5 bases at J, leaving 9 bases unmatched. This CDR3 has 15 residues. The CDR3 region has the DNA TGTGCCAGCAGAGGAGTCGGGGACAGGGGGGACGAGCAGTACTTC. The encoded protein is CASRGVGDRGDEQYF.

In the case of this clonotype: A much larger clonotype is one base distant, so this may be a read error. The V and J genes are TRBV7-2 and TRBJ1-1, with unresolved D. V was cut by 5 bases and J by 1 base, with 11 bases left in between. Per the germline V gene, CDR1 is SGHTA and CDR2 is FQGNSA. CDR3 length: 14 residues. This CDR3 is CASSPGEENTEAFF. CDR3 bases: TGTGCCAGCAGCCCCGGGGAGGAGAACACTGAAGCTTTCTTT.

To note about this clonotype: A much larger clone differs from this one at a single base, so this may be a read error. CDR3 coding DNA: TGCGCCAGCCGCCCCTACTCGGGACGATACGCCGCCTACGAGCAGTACTTC. Its protein is CASRPYSGRYAAYEQYF. The chain is built from TRBV5-1 and TRBJ2-7; D assignment may be TRBD1 or TRBD2 (5 bases each). The CDR3 length is 17 residues. Between the trimmed V and J ends, which lost 7 bases and 2 bases, there was a span of 25 bases. Germline CDR1 reads SGHRS; CDR2 reads YFSETQ.

The sample holds many counts of this clonotype. The rearrangement joins TRBV5-1 to TRBJ1-2; unclear D gene. Germline V gives CDR1 SGHRS, CDR2 YFSETQ. The length of the CDR3 is 14 residues. With 2 bases removed from V and 6 bases from J, the gap between germline ends came to 14 bases. CDR3 region: CASSFDGPGNGYTF. In nucleotides, the CDR3 is TGCGCCAGCAGCTTCGACGGCCCGGGGAATGGCTACACCTTC.

This clonotype was observed many times. The V and J genes are TRBV29-1 and TRBJ2-7; TRBD1 matches 7 bases. The V gene end was trimmed by 6 bases and the J gene end by 2 bases; junction bases not matched to a gene: 4. Germline lookup yields CDR1 SQVTM and CDR2 ANQGSEA. The CDR3 is made up of 12 amino acids. The CDR3 here is CSVGTVPYEQYF. The CDR3 DNA reads as TGCAGCGTCGGGACAGTACCCTACGAGCAGTACTTC.

For this clonotype: A much larger clone differs from this one at a single base, so this may be a read error. The rearrangement uses TRBV19 and TRBJ2-5, with D perhaps being TRBD1 or TRBD2 (5 bases each). Per germline, CDR1 LNHDA and CDR2 SQIVND (reference sequence). Trimming cost V 7 bases and J 5 bases, with 17 bases left between them. The CDR3 sequence is 14 residues long. The CDR3, as DNA: TGTGCCAGTAAAGGTGGGGTGGGGGATGAGACCCAGTACTTC. It codes for CASKGGVGDETQYF.

This clonotype was seen a handful of times. The chain is built from TRBV10-3 and TRBJ2-7; D remains ambiguous. The CDR3 has 12 residues. Germline V lookup: CDR1 ENHRY, CDR2 SYGVKD. V lost 10 bases and J 3 bases, leaving 13 bases between the germline ends. The CDR3 DNA follows: TGTGCCAGCGTGGACCAGGACTACGAGCAGTACTTC. This codes for CASVDQDYEQYF.

Points on this clonotype: A much larger clone lies a single base off, so this may be a read error. The chain has TRBV10-3 and TRBJ2-7; TRBD1 matches at 12 bases. The CDR3 has 15 residues. CDR1 is ENHRY and CDR2 is SYGVKD in the germline V gene. CDR3 loop: CASSSGTGGSYGQYF. CDR3 bases: TGTGCCAGCAGCTCAGGGACAGGGGGCTCCTACGGGCAGTACTTC.

The rearrangement links TRBV12-3 or TRBV12-4 to TRBJ2-7; D possibly uses TRBD1 or TRBD2 (5 bases each). The CDR3 consists of 14 residues. Deletions cut 1 base from V and 5 bases from J, with 12 bases between. The CDR3 DNA follows: TGTGCCAGCAGTTTAGTTCGGGACCCCAACGAGCAGTACTTC. Translated, it gives CASSLVRDPNEQYF.

Concerning this clonotype itself: One end of the junction is discordant with germline, which a read error may explain. This chain connects TRBV7-7 to TRBJ2-5, with D perhaps matching TRBD1 (6 bases). Looked up from germline, CDR1 is SSHAT and CDR2 is FNYEAQ (reference sequence). This CDR3 has 15 amino acids. The CDR3 DNA is TGTGCTAGCAGCCCCACAGGGCACGCCGAAGAGACCCAGTACTTC. It specifies CASSPTGHAEETQYF.

The genes are TRBV6-1 and TRBJ1-5; D is undetermined. V shed 11 bases and J shed 4 bases, with 15 bases lying between them. The CDR3 is 13 amino acids. Germline V gene data show CDR1 as MNHNS and CDR2 as SASEGT. CDR3: CASSGMANQPQHF. CDR3 sequence (DNA): TGTGCCTCCTCTGGGATGGCGAATCAGCCCCAGCATTTT.

This clonotype was picked up many times. The V and J genes are TRBV29-1 and TRBJ2-7, with 8 bases that match TRBD1. V lost 7 bases and J lost 2; bases outside the gene matches: 7. The CDR3 sequence is 13 residues long. In germline, CDR1 is SQVTM, CDR2 ANQGSEA. The CDR3 sequence is CSAGTGAAYEQYF. In DNA form, the CDR3 reads TGCAGCGCAGGGACAGGAGCAGCCTACGAGCAGTACTTC.

Turning to this clonotype: Given a far larger clone just one base away, this is likely a sequencing read error. This chain uses TRBV12-3 or TRBV12-4 with TRBJ2-5, with D unresolved. This CDR3 spans 11 amino acids. In DNA form, the CDR3 reads TGTGCCAGCAGTGAAAAAGAGATCCAGTACTTC. Protein sequence: CASSEKEIQYF.

The V gene is TRBV5-1, the J gene TRBJ2-7; the D is unclear. Trimming took 5 bases from V and 6 from J, leaving 21 bases between them. The V gene's germline CDR1 is SGHRS and CDR2 YFSETQ. The CDR3 is 15 residues long. This chain's CDR3 is CASREFTLPGFEQYF. CDR3 in DNA: TGCGCCAGCAGGGAATTTACCCTCCCGGGCTTCGAGCAGTACTTC.

The chain recombines TRBV6-6 with TRBJ1-1, with a tentative D call TRBD1 (5 bases). This CDR3 has 14 amino acids. Germline V gene data show CDR1 as MNHNY and CDR2 as SVGAGI (reference sequence). Trimming cost V 6 bases and J 1 base, with 12 bases left between them. CDR3 region: CASRGGGRNTEAFF. The CDR3 bases are TGTGCCAGCAGGGGGGGGGGGAGGAACACTGAAGCTTTCTTT.

The rearrangement joins TRBV20-1 to TRBJ1-2; TRBD1 aligns across 7 bases. V gave up 3 bases and J gave up 3 bases; unmatched junction bases: 4. This CDR3 spans 13 amino acids. Looked up from germline, CDR1 is DFQATT and CDR2 is SNEGSKA (reference sequence). The CDR3 DNA follows: TGCAGTGCTAGGACAGGGCGATACTATGGCTACACCTTC. As protein: CSARTGRYYGYTF.